Listed below are T cell receptor beta chains from one sample, sequenced in a study of early T cells in non-severe SARS-CoV-2 infection. TCRdb re-derived calls from the 5' RACE reads in MiXCR, one entry per CDR3 protein. The sample includes 100,000 to 150,000 distinct CDR3 sequences, 15% of them seen just once. Specimen: whole blood. These receptors were taken from an adult who was a healthcare worker with PCR-confirmed SARS-CoV-2 infection or an uninfected control (not recorded which). Both conserved end residues are part of each CDR3. A D gene is named only where the DNA matches it firmly. A row's size may be missing; if present it is once, few, many or a size class.

size	V	length	J	D	CDR3	DNA
.	TRBV11-2	11	TRBJ1-2	TRBD1	CVSRQGGGYTF	TGTGTCAGCAGGCAGGGGGGAGGCTACACCTTC
.	TRBV18	15	TRBJ2-7	TRBD2	CASSLSGESSYEQYF	TGTGCCAGCTCATTAAGCGGGGAGTCCTCCTACGAGCAGTACTTC
few	TRBV7-3	16	TRBJ2-1	.	CASSTRGTGVYNEQFF	TGTGCCAGCAGCACGCGGGGGACAGGAGTGTACAATGAGCAGTTCTTC
few	TRBV4-2	16	TRBJ2-7	.	CASAQGHSGTRREQYF	TGTGCCAGCGCCCAAGGCCATTCCGGGACTCGTAGGGAGCAGTACTTC
few	TRBV4-1	18	TRBJ1-2	.	CASSQDLVGRVKFYGYTF	TGCGCCAGCAGCCAAGATCTTGTTGGCAGGGTAAAATTCTATGGCTACACCTTC
.	TRBV30	15	TRBJ1-4	TRBD1	CAWSSGTGFNEKLFF	TGTGCCTGGAGTTCGGGGACAGGTTTTAATGAAAAACTGTTTTTT
few	TRBV12-3/TRBV12-4	16	TRBJ2-1	TRBD2	CASSSVAGGPFNEQFF	TGTGCCAGCAGTTCCGTAGCGGGGGGGCCGTTCAATGAGCAGTTCTTC
few	TRBV29-1	8	TRBJ1-1	.	CSVEDFYF	TGCAGCGTTGAAGATTTTTACTTT
few	TRBV4-1	14	TRBJ1-1	.	CASSQEARRPEAFF	TGCGCCAGCAGCCAAGAAGCCAGAAGGCCTGAAGCTTTCTTT
few	TRBV6-2/TRBV6-3	15	TRBJ2-4	.	CASSYFVSHENIQYF	TGTGCCAGCAGTTACTTCGTCAGCCACGAAAACATTCAGTACTTC
.	TRBV6-2/TRBV6-3	15	TRBJ2-1	.	CASSRGGYTVNEQFF	TGTGCCAGTTCGAGGGGGGGGTATACCGTCAATGAGCAGTTCTTC
few	TRBV7-3	13	TRBJ2-1	.	CASSSQGSHEQFF	TGTGCCAGCAGCTCACAGGGAAGCCATGAGCAGTTCTTC
.	TRBV29-1	10	TRBJ1-1	.	CSVGDTEAFF	TGCAGCGTTGGGGACACTGAAGCTTTCTTT
few	TRBV20-1	15	TRBJ1-6	TRBD1	CSARDWGTGNSPLHF	TGCAGTGCTAGAGATTGGGGGACAGGGAATTCACCCCTCCACTTT
few	TRBV10-3	12	TRBJ2-7	.	CAISEGYKEQYF	TGTGCCATCAGTGAAGGCTACAAGGAGCAGTACTTC
.	TRBV18	15	TRBJ2-2	.	CASSPSDGVIGELFF	TGTGCCAGCTCACCTTCGGATGGGGTCATCGGGGAGCTGTTTTTT
.	TRBV7-2	13	TRBJ2-1	.	CASSLATVNEQFF	TGTGCCAGCAGCTTAGCCACAGTTAATGAGCAGTTCTTC
.	TRBV30	16	TRBJ2-1	.	CAWSVPRGISYNEQFF	TGTGCCTGGAGTGTACCTAGGGGGATCTCCTACAATGAGCAGTTCTTC
.	TRBV4-1	19	TRBJ2-7	.	CASSQGPLSGRAGIYEQYF	TGCGCCAGCAGCCAAGGGCCCCTGAGCGGACGAGCAGGGATATACGAGCAGTACTTC
few	TRBV15	15	TRBJ1-2	TRBD1	CATSRPNNRGYGYTF	TGTGCCACCAGCAGACCTAATAACAGGGGGTATGGCTACACCTTC
.	TRBV30	15	TRBJ1-4	TRBD1	CAWSVRTGQNEKLFF	TGTGCCTGGAGTGTTCGGACAGGTCAGAATGAAAAACTGTTTTTT
.	TRBV12-3/TRBV12-4	13	TRBJ1-2	.	CASRQTSNYGYTF	TGTGCCAGCCGTCAGACTTCTAACTATGGCTACACCTTC
.	TRBV12-3/TRBV12-4	16	TRBJ2-1	TRBD2	CASSRGLAGGYNEQFF	TGTGCCAGCAGTAGGGGACTAGCGGGGGGGTACAATGAGCAGTTCTTC
few	TRBV10-1	14	TRBJ2-3	.	CASSESPSTDTQYF	TGCGCCAGCAGTGAGTCGCCTAGCACAGATACGCAGTATTTT
few	TRBV30	14	TRBJ2-3	.	CAWSVKGVADTQYF	TGTGCCTGGAGTGTCAAAGGGGTGGCAGATACGCAGTATTTT
.	TRBV20-1	17	TRBJ1-1	.	CSARDPELDPMNTEAFF	TGCAGTGCTAGAGACCCCGAGCTCGACCCCATGAACACTGAAGCTTTCTTT
.	TRBV30	13	TRBJ1-2	.	CAWRDQTRGYSTF	TGTGCCTGGAGAGATCAAACCAGGGGATACTCCACCTTC
.	TRBV11-2	19	TRBJ2-1	.	CASSLRSAGQLSSYNERFF	TGTGCCAGCAGCTTACGTTCCGCGGGGCAATTGAGCTCCTACAATGAGCGGTTCTTC
few	TRBV2	14	TRBJ2-5	.	CASTGARYQETQYF	TGTGCCAGTACGGGGGCTAGGTACCAAGAGACCCAGTACTTC
few	TRBV10-3	15	TRBJ2-1	.	CAISSSGPSYNEQFF	TGTGCCATCAGTTCCAGCGGGCCCTCCTACAATGAGCAGTTCTTC
few	TRBV7-9	15	TRBJ1-4	TRBD1	CASSLVEGALEKLFF	TGTGCCAGCAGCTTAGTAGAGGGGGCTCTGGAAAAACTGTTTTTT
.	TRBV20-1	12	TRBJ2-7	TRBD1	CRAGTGGLEQYF	TGCAGGGCCGGGACAGGGGGCCTCGAGCAGTACTTC
.	TRBV2	11	TRBJ2-2	.	CATFSTGELFF	TGTGCCACCTTCAGCACCGGGGAGCTGTTTTTT
few	TRBV3-1	14	TRBJ2-1	TRBD2	CASHTSGGYNEQFF	TGTGCCAGCCACACTAGCGGGGGCTACAATGAGCAGTTCTTC
.	TRBV3-1	12	TRBJ2-1	.	CASSHNGNEQFF	TGTGCCAGCAGCCATAACGGGAATGAGCAGTTCTTC
.	TRBV10-3	12	TRBJ2-7	TRBD1	CAISPDRGEQYF	TGTGCCATCAGTCCTGACAGGGGCGAGCAGTACTTC
many	TRBV5-1	14	TRBJ2-7	.	CASSLRDGSYEQYF	TGCGCCAGCAGCTTGAGGGACGGTTCCTACGAGCAGTACTTC
.	TRBV9	13	TRBJ2-5	.	CASSGGTEETQYF	TGTGCCAGCAGTGGGGGGACTGAGGAGACCCAGTACTTC
few	TRBV6-6	15	TRBJ2-1	.	CASSYSKGKRVEQFF	TGTGCCAGCAGTTACTCGAAGGGCAAACGGGTGGAGCAGTTCTTC
many	TRBV20-1	17	TRBJ2-3	TRBD2	CSARKTSGGNVLDTQYF	TGCAGTGCTAGAAAAACTAGCGGGGGAAATGTTTTAGATACGCAGTATTTT
few	TRBV12-3/TRBV12-4	13	TRBJ1-4	.	CASSLRTDEKLFF	TGTGCCAGCAGCCTAAGGACGGATGAAAAACTGTTTTTT
.	TRBV5-1	13	TRBJ1-1	.	CASSAERGTEAFF	TGCGCCAGCAGCGCCGAAAGAGGCACTGAAGCTTTCTTT
.	TRBV14	13	TRBJ2-3	.	CASSPQPPNTQYF	TGTGCCAGCAGCCCACAGCCCCCAAATACGCAGTATTTT
few	TRBV7-6	15	TRBJ2-1	TRBD2	CASSSLAGGRGEQFF	TGTGCCAGCAGCTCACTAGCGGGGGGGCGGGGTGAGCAGTTCTTC
.	TRBV30	15	TRBJ2-2	TRBD2	CAWKAGGANTGELFF	TGTGCCTGGAAGGCGGGGGGCGCGAACACCGGGGAGCTGTTTTTT
.	TRBV20-1	17	TRBJ2-1	TRBD2	CSAPTPPGRGRYNEQFF	TGCAGTGCTCCGACTCCCCCAGGGCGGGGGAGATACAATGAGCAGTTCTTC
few	TRBV29-1	13	TRBJ1-1	TRBD1	CSVRQGLNTEAFF	TGCAGCGTTCGACAGGGCCTGAACACTGAAGCTTTCTTT
few	TRBV5-4	16	TRBJ1-1	.	CASSPRSGGAVTEAFF	TGTGCCAGCAGCCCCCGGTCGGGGGGGGCAGTCACTGAAGCTTTCTTT
few	TRBV9	15	TRBJ1-3	.	CASSSGRTSGNTIYF	TGTGCCAGCAGCTCTGGACGGACCTCTGGAAACACCATATATTTT
few	TRBV7-9	15	TRBJ2-1	TRBD2	CASSRGGRPDNEQFF	TGTGCCAGCAGTAGGGGCGGGAGGCCGGACAATGAGCAGTTCTTC
few	TRBV18	13	TRBJ1-5	.	CASSLGPNQPQHF	TGTGCCAGCTCTCTGGGGCCGAATCAGCCCCAGCATTTT
.	TRBV7-2	14	TRBJ2-3	.	CASSPDSTTDTQYF	TGTGCCAGCAGCCCCGACTCGACCACAGATACGCAGTATTTT
few	TRBV3-1	14	TRBJ1-1	TRBD1	CASSRTGRGTEAFF	TGTGCCAGCAGCCGGACAGGGCGGGGCACTGAAGCTTTCTTT
few	TRBV9	13	TRBJ2-1	.	CASSVGVTDEQFF	TGTGCCAGCAGCGTAGGAGTAACGGATGAGCAGTTCTTC
many	TRBV7-2	13	TRBJ1-1	.	CASSFWEDGEAFF	TGTGCCAGCAGCTTTTGGGAGGACGGTGAAGCTTTCTTT